This T cell receptor beta chain was identified during a study of cytomegalovirus exposure and HLA in healthy donors. Trimming removed 2 bases at V and 2 bases at J, with 10 bases between. Germline assignment: CDR1 SGHRS and CDR2 YFSETQ. The CDR3 totals 14 residues. The PCR made use of 60 Vbeta and 13 Jbeta primers. Some clones are missing from TCRdb's copy, which holds only in-frame ones; the method was immunoSEQ multiplex PCR. The table for this sample gives about 210,000 clones. Unrecorded immune exposures were likely, despite nominal health at sampling. The sequence was obtained from a woman in her 30s in good health and CMV-seropositive. What was sequenced was PBMCs. The V gene is TRBV5-1, the J gene TRBJ1-1; unclear D gene. CDR3 DNA: TGCGCCAGCAGCTTACAGACTAGTAACACTGAAGCTTTCTTT. Protein: CASSLQTSNTEAFF.